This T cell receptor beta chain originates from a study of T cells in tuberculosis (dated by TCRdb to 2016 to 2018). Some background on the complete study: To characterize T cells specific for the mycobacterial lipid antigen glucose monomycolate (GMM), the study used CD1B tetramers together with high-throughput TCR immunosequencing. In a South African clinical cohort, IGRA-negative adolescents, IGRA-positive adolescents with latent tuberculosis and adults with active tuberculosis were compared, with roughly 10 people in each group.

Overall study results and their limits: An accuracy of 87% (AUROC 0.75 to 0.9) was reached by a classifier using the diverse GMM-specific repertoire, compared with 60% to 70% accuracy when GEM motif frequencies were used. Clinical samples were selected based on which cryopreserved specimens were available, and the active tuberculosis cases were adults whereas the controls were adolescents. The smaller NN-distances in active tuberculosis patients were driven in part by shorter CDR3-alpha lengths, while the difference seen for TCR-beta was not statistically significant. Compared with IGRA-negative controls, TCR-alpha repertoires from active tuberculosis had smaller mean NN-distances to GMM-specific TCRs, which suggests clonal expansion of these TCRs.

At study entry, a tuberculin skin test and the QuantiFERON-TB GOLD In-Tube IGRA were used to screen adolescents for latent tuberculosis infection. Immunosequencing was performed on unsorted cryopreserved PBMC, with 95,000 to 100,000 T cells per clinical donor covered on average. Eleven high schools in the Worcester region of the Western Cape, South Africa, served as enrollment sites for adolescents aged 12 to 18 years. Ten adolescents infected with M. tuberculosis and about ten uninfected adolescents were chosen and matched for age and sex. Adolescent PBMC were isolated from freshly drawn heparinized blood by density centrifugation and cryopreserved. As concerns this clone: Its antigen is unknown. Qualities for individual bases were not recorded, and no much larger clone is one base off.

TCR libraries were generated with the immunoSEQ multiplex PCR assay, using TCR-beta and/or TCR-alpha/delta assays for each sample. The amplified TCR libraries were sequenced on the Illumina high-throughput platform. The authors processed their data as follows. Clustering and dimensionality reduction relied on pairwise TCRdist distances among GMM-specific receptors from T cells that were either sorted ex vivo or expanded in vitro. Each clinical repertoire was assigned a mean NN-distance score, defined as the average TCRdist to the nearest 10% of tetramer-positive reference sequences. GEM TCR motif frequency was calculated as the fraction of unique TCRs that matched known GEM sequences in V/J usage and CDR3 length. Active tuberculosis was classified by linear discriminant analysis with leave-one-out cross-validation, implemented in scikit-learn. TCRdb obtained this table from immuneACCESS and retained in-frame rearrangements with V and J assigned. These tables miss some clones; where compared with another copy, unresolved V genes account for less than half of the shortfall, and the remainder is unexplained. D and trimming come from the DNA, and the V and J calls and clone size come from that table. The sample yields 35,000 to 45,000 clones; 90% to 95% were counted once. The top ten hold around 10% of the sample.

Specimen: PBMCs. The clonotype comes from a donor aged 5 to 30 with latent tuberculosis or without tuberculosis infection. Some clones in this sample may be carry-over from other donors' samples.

The nucleotides read TGTGCCAGCAGTGGAGCAGCAGGGATTAATTCACCCCTCCACTTT. Translated, it gives CASSGAAGINSPLHF. The sequence links TRBV6-4 to TRBJ1-6; TRBD1 could be the D gene, as 5 bases match. Trimming takes 4 bases from V and 6 bases from J, and the germline ends sit 13 bases apart. Taken from cysteine to phenylalanine, the CDR3 has 15 residues. Only the CDR3 region is kept as DNA, spanning 45 bases read in frame from base 1. The germline V gene yields MRHNA for CDR1 and SNTAGT for CDR2.